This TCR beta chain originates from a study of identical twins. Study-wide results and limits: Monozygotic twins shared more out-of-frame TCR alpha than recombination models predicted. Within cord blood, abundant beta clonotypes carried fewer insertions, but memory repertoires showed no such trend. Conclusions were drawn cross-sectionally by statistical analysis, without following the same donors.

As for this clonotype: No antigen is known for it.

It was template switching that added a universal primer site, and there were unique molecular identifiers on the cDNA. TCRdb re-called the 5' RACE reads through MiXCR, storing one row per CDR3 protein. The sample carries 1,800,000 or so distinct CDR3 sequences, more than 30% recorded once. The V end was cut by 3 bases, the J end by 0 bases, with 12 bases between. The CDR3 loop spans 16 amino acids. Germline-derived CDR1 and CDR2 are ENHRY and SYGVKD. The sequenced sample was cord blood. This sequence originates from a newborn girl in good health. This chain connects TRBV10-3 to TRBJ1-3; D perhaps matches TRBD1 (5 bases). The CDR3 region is CAISDLGRASGNTIYF. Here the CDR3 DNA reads TGTGCCATCAGTGACCTGGGACGGGCCTCTGGAAACACCATATATTTT.